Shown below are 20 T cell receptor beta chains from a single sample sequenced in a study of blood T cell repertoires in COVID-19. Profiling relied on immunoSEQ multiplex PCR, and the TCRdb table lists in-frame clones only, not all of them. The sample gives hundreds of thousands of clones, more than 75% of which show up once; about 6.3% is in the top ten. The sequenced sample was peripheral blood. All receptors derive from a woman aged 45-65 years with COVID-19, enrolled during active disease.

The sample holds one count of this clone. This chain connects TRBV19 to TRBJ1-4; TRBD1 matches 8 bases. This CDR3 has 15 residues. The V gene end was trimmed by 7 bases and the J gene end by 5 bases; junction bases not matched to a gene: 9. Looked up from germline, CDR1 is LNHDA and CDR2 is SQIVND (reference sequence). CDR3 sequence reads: CASKSSRGLNEKLFF. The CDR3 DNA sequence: TGTGCCAGTAAATCGTCCAGGGGGCTGAATGAAAAACTGTTTTTT. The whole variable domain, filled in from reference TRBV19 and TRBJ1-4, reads DGGITQSPKYLFRKEGQNVTLSCEQNLNHDAMYWYRQDPGQGLRLIYYSQIVNDFQKGDIAEGYSVSREKKESFPLTVTSAQKNPTAFYLCASKSSRGLNEKLFFGSGTQLSVL.

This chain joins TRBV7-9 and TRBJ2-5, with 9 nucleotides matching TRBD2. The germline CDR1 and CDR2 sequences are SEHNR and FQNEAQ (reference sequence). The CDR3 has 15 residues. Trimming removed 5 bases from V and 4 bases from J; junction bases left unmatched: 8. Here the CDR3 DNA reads TGTGCCAGCAGCCCCATAGCGGGAGAGGGAGAGACCCAGTACTTC. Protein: CASSPIAGEGETQYF. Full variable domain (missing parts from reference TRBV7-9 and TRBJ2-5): DTGVSQNPRHKITKRGQNVTFRCDPISEHNRLYWYRQTLGQGPEFLTYFQNEAQLEKSRLLSDRFSAERPKGSFSTLEIQRTEQGDSAMYLCASSPIAGEGETQYFGPGTRLLVL.

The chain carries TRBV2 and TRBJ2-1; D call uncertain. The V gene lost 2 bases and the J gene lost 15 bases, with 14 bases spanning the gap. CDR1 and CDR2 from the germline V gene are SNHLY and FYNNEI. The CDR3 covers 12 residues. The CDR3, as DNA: TGTGCCAGCAGTGAAACCCCGCAGCAGCGGTTCTTC. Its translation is CASSETPQQRFF.

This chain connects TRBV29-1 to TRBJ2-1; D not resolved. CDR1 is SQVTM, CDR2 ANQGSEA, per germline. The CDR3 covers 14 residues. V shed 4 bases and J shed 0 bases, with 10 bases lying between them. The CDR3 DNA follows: TGCAGCGTTGCTGTAACGAGCTCCTACAATGAGCAGTTCTTC. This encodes CSVAVTSSYNEQFF.

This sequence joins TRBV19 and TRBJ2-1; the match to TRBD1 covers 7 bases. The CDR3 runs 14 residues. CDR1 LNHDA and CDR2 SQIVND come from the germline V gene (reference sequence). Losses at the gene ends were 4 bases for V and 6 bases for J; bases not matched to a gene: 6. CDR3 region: CASSRPGQRNEQFF. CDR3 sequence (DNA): TGTGCCAGTAGTAGACCGGGACAGCGCAATGAGCAGTTCTTC.

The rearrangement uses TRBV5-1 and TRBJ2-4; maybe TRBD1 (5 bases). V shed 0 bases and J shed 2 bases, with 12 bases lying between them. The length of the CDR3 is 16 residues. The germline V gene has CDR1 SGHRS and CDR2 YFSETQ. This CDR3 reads CASSLGGAGPKNIQYF. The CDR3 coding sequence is TGCGCCAGCAGCTTGGGAGGTGCAGGGCCCAAAAACATTCAGTACTTC.

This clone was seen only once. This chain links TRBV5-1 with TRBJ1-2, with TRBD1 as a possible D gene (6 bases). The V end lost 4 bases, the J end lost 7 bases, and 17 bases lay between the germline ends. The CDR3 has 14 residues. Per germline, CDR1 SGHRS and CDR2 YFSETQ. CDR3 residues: CASSTAGDYSGYTF. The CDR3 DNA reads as TGCGCCAGCAGCACCGCAGGGGATTACAGTGGCTACACCTTC.

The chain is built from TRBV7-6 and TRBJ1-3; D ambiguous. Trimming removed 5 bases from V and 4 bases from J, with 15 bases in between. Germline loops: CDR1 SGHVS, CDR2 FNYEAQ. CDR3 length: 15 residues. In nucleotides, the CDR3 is TGTGCCAGCAGCCCCCTGGACTCGCTCGGAAACACCATATATTTT. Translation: CASSPLDSLGNTIYF.

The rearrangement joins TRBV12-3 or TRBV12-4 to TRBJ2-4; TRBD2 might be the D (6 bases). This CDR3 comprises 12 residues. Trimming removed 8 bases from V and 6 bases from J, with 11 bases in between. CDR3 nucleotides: TGTGCCAGCGGGGGGAATTCAAACATTCAGTACTTC. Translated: CASGGNSNIQYF.

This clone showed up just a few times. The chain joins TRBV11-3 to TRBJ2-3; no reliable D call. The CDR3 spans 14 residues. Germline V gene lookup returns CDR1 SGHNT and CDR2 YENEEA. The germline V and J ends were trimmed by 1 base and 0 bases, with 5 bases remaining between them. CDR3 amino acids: CASSLGRSTDTQYF. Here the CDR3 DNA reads TGTGCCAGCAGCTTAGGCAGAAGCACAGATACGCAGTATTTT.

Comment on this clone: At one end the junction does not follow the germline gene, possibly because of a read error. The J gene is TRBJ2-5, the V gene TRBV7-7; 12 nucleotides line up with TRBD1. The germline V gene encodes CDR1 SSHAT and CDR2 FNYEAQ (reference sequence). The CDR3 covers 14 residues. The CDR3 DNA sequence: TGTGCTAGCAGCCGGGACAGGGGGCGTGAGACCCAGTACTTC. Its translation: CASSRDRGRETQYF.

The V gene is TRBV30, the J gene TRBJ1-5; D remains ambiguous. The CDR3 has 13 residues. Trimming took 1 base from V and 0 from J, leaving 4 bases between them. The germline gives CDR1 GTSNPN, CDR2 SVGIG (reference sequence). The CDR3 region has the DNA TGTGCCTGGAGTGCCAATAGCAATCAGCCCCAGCATTTT. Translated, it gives CAWSANSNQPQHF.

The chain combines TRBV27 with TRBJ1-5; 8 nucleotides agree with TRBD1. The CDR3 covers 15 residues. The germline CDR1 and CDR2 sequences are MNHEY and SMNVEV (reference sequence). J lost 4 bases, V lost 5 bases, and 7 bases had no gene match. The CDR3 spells CASSSWTGLNQPQHF. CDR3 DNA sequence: TGTGCCAGCAGTAGTTGGACAGGGTTGAATCAGCCCCAGCATTTT.

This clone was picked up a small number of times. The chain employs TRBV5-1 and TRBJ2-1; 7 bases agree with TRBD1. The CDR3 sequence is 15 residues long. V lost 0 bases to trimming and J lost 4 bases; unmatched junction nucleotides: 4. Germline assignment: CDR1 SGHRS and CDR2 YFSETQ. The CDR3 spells CASSLEGTDYNEQFF. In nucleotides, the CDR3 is TGCGCCAGCAGCTTGGAGGGGACAGATTACAATGAGCAGTTCTTC.

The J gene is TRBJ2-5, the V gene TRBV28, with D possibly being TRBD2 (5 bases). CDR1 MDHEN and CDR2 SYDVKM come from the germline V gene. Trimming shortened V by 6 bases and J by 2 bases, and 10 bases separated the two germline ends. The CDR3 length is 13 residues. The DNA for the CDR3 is TGTGCCAGCAGGGACGGACTTCAAGAGACCCAGTACTTC. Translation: CASRDGLQETQYF. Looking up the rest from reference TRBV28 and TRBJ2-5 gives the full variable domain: DVKVTQSSRYLVKRTGEKVFLECVQDMDHENMFWYRQDPGLGLRLIYFSYDVKMKEKGDIPEGYSVSREKKERFSLILESASTNQTSMYLCASRDGLQETQYFGPGTRLLVL.

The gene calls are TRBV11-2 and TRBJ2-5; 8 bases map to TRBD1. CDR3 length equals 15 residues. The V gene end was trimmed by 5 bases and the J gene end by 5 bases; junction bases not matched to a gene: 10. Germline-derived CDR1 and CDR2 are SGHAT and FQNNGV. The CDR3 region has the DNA TGTGCCAGCAGCCGAACCCTGGACAGGGCTGAGACCCAGTACTTC. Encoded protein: CASSRTLDRAETQYF.

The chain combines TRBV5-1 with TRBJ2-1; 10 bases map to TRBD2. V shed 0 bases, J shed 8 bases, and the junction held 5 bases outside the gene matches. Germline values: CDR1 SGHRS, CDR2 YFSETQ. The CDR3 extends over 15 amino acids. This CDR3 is CASSLALAGVDEQFF. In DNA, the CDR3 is TGCGCCAGCAGCTTGGCCCTAGCGGGAGTTGATGAGCAGTTCTTC.

The CDR3 reads CASRQQGSNQPQHF. The CDR3, as DNA: TGTGCCAGTAGACAGCAGGGGAGCAATCAGCCCCAGCATTTT. V and J are TRBV19 and TRBJ1-5; TRBD1 might be the D (6 bases). Per the germline V gene, CDR1 is LNHDA and CDR2 is SQIVND (reference sequence). CDR3 length equals 14 residues. Deletions cut 6 bases from V and 1 base from J, with 10 bases between.

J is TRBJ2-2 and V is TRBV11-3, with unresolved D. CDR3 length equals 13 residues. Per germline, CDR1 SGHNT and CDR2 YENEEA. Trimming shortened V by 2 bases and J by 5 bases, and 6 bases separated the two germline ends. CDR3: CASSLKRTGELFF. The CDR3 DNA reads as TGTGCCAGCAGCTTAAAGAGAACCGGGGAGCTGTTTTTT.

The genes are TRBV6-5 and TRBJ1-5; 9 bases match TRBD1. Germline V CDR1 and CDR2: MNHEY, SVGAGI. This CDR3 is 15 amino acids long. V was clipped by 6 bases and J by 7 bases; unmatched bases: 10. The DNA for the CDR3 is TGTGCCAGCAGGATGATTGGACAGGGGTCCCAGCCCCAGCATTTT. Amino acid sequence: CASRMIGQGSQPQHF.